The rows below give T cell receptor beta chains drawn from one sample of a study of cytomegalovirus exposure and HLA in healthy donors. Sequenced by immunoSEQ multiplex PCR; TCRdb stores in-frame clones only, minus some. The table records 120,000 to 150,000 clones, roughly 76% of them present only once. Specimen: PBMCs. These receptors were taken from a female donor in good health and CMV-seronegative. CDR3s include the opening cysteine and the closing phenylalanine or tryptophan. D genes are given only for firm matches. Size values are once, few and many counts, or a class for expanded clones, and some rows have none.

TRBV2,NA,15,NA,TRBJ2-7,CASSDSPGQSHEQYF,TGTGCCAGCAGCGACTCCCCGGGACAATCTCACGAGCAGTACTTC
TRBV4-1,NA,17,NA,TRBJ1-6,CASSQDQGRAGSEPLHF,TGCGCCAGCAGCCAAGATCAGGGTCGAGCAGGCTCTGAACCCCTCCACTTT
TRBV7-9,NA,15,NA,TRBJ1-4,CASSLVVQGREKLFF,TGTGCCAGCAGCTTAGTGGTGCAGGGCCGGGAAAAACTGTTTTTT
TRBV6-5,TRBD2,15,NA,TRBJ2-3,CASSSPGLGADTQYF,TGTGCCAGCAGTTCCCCCGGACTAGGCGCAGATACGCAGTATTTT
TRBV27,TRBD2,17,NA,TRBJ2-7,CASSDQTSGRFSYEQYF,TGTGCCAGCAGTGACCAGACTAGCGGGAGGTTCTCCTACGAGCAGTACTTC
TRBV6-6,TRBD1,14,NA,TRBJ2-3,CASRPGQVGDTQYF,TGTGCCAGCAGGCCGGGACAGGTCGGAGATACGCAGTATTTT
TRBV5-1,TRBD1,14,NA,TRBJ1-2,CASSVTGTAYGYTF,TGCGCCAGCAGCGTAACCGGGACAGCGTATGGCTACACCTTC
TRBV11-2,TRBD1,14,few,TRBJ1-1,CASRQGARSTEAFF,TGTGCCAGCAGACAGGGGGCGAGGAGTACTGAAGCTTTCTTT
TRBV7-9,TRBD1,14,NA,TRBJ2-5,CASKPGGLGETQYF,TGTGCCAGCAAACCAGGGGGTTTGGGGGAGACCCAGTACTTC
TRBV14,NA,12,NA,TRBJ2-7,CASSLGDYEQYF,TGTGCCAGCAGCCTAGGAGACTACGAGCAGTACTTC
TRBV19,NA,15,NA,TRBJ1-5,CASSISGRSNQPQHF,TGTGCCAGTAGTATTTCAGGGCGTAGCAATCAGCCCCAGCATTTT
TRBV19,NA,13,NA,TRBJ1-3,CASRVSSGNTIYF,TGTGCCAGCAGGGTGTCTTCTGGAAACACCATATATTTT
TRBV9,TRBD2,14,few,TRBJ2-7,CASSVVSGAYEQYF,TGTGCCAGCAGCGTAGTTAGCGGGGCCTACGAGCAGTACTTC
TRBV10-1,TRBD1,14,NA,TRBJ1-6,CASRGDREIRSLHF,TGCGCCAGCAGGGGGGACAGGGAAATAAGATCCCTCCACTTT
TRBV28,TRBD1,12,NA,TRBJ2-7,CASSFGQGEQYF,TGTGCCAGCAGTTTCGGACAGGGGGAGCAGTACTTC
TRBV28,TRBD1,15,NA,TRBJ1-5,CASSRWTGLGQPQHF,TGTGCCAGCAGTCGATGGACAGGGCTTGGACAGCCCCAGCATTTT
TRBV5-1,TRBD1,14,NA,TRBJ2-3,CASSPWTGEDTQYF,TGCGCCAGCAGCCCATGGACAGGGGAAGATACGCAGTATTTT
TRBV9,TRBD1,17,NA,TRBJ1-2,CASSPSLDRGFLKGYPF,TGTGCCAGCAGCCCCAGCCTAGACAGGGGCTTTCTAAAGGGCTACCCCTTC
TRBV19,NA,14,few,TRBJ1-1,CASSWGQGNTEAFF,TGTGCCAGTAGTTGGGGACAAGGGAACACTGAAGCTTTCTTT
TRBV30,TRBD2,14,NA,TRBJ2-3,CAWSVVAGGDTQYF,TGTGCCTGGAGTGTAGTAGCGGGAGGAGATACGCAGTATTTT
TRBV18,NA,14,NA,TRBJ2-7,CASSPPGGPYEQYF,TGTGCCAGCTCCCCACCCGGGGGTCCCTACGAGCAGTACTTC
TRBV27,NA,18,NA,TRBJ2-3,CASSLFPSSGPRTDTQYF,TGTGCCAGCAGTTTATTCCCCTCCAGCGGACCACGCACAGATACGCAGTATTTT
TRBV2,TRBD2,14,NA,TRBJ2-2,CASLGLAGAGELFF,TGTGCCAGCTTAGGGCTAGCGGGAGCCGGGGAGCTGTTTTTT
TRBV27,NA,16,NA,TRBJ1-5,CASSTLGGGANQPQHF,TGTGCCAGCAGTACATTGGGAGGAGGGGCCAATCAGCCCCAGCATTTT
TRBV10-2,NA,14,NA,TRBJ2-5,CASRHNSGQETQYF,TGCGCCAGCAGGCACAATAGCGGACAAGAGACCCAGTACTTC
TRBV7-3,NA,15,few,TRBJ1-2,CASSLRAGAAFGYTF,TGTGCCAGCAGCTTAAGGGCAGGGGCGGCCTTCGGCTACACCTTC